This T cell receptor beta chain emerged from a study of glioma-infiltrating T cells after dendritic cell vaccination. The CDR3 consists of 17 residues. Trimming removed 4 bases from V and 1 base from J; junction bases left unmatched: 12. Germline V CDR1 and CDR2: MGHRA, YSYEKL. Assay: immunoSEQ multiplex PCR; the TCRdb copy retains only in-frame clones and omits some. The table shows about 50,000 clones, with approximately 87% occurring only once. Described time point: after dendritic cell vaccination, including at tumor progression/relapse. This sample comprised blood, obtained after dendritic cell vaccination. This chain links TRBV4-1 with TRBJ2-5, with TRBD1 matching 7 bases. The origin of this receptor is a human donor with glioblastoma. DNA for the CDR3: TGCGCCAGCAGCCCACGTAACAGAGGGACAGCCCAAGAGACCCAGTACTTC. Residues: CASSPRNRGTAQETQYF.